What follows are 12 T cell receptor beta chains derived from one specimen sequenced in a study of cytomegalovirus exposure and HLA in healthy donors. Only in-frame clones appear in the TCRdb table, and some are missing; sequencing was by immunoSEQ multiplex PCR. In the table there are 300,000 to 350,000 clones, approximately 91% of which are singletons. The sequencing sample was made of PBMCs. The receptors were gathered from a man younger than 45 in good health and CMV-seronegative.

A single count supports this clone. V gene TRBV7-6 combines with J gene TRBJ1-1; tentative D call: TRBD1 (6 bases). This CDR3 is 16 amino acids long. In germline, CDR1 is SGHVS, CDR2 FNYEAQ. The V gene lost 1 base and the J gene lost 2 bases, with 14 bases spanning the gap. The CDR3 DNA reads TGTGCCAGCAGCTTAGAGCTTTGGACAGTTAACACTGAAGCTTTCTTT. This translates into CASSLELWTVNTEAFF.

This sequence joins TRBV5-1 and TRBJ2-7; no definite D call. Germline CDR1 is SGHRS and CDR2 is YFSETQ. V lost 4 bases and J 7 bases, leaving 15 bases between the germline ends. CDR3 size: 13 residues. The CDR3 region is CASSPYLLGEQYF. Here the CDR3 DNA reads TGCGCCAGCAGCCCGTACCTCCTAGGAGAGCAGTACTTC.

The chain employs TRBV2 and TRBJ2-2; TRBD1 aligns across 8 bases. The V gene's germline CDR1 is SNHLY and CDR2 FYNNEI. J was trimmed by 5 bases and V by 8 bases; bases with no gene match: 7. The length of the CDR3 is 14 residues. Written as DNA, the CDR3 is TGTGCCAGCCACGGAGACAGGGGTACCGGGGAGCTGTTTTTT. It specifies CASHGDRGTGELFF.

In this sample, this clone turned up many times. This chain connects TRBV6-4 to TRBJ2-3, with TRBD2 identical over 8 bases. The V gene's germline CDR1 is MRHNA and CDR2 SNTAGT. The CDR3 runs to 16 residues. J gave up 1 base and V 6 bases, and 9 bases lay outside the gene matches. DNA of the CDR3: TGTGCCAGCAGATCCGGGGGGGCTGACGGCACAGATACGCAGTATTTT. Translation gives CASRSGGADGTDTQYF.

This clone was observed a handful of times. In nucleotides, the CDR3 is TGCGCCAGCAGCTTGGTACAGGGGACCTACGAGCAGTACTTC. This gives the protein CASSLVQGTYEQYF. This chain uses TRBV5-1 with TRBJ2-7, with 7 bases matching TRBD1. CDR3 length: 14 residues. Per germline, CDR1 SGHRS and CDR2 YFSETQ. Trimming took 0 bases from V and 2 from J; bases not matched to a gene: 2.

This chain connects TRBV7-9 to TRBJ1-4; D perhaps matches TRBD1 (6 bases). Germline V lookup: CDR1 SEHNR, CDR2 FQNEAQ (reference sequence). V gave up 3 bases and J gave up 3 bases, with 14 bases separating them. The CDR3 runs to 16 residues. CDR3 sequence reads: CASSLGGRVSNEKLFF. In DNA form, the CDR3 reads TGTGCCAGCAGCTTGGGGGGGCGCGTCTCTAATGAAAAACTGTTTTTT.

As DNA, the CDR3 is TGCGCCAGCAGCCAGGCCGATTTAAATCAGCCCCAGCATTTT. It is translated as CASSQADLNQPQHF. This chain uses TRBV4-1 with TRBJ1-5, with unresolved D. CDR3 length: 14 residues. Trimming pared 3 bases from V and 4 bases from J, leaving 10 bases between. Looked up from germline, CDR1 is MGHRA and CDR2 is YSYEKL.

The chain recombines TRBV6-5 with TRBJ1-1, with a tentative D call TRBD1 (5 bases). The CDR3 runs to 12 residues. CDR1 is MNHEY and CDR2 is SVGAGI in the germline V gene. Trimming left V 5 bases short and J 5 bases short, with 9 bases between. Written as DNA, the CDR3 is TGTGCCAGCAGTCCAGGGCGGACTGAAGCTTTCTTT. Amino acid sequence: CASSPGRTEAFF.

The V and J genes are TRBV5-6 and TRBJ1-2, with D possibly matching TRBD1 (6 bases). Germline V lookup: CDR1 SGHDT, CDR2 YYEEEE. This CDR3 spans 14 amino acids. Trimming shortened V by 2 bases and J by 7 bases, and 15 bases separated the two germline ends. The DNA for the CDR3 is TGTGCCAGCAGCTTTGGTCAGGGGCAAGGTGGCTACACCTTC. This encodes CASSFGQGQGGYTF.

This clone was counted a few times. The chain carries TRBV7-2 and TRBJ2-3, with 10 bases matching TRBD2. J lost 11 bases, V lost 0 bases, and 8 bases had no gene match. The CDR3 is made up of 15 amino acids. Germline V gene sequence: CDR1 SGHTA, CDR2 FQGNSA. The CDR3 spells CASSLALAGAVMQYF. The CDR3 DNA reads TGTGCCAGCAGCTTAGCCCTAGCGGGGGCCGTCATGCAGTATTTT.

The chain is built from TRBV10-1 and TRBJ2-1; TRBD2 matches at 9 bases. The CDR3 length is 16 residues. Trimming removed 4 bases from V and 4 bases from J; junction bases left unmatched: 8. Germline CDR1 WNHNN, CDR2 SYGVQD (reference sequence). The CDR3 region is CASSALRGGRYNEQFF. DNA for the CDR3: TGCGCCAGCAGTGCCCTGCGGGGGGGCCGGTACAATGAGCAGTTCTTC.

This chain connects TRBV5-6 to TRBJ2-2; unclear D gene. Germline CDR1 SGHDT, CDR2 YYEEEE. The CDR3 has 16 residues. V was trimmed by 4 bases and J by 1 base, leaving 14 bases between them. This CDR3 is CASSRRVYKNTGELFF. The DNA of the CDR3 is TGTGCCAGCAGCCGACGGGTTTACAAGAACACCGGGGAGCTGTTTTTT.